This TCR beta chain appears in the sequencing data of a study of CD8+CD57+ T cells in acquired aplastic anemia. Study overall: The average for DNA from sorted CD4+ and CD8+ cells was about 3.3 ug.

An expansion of CD8+CD57+ cells by flow cytometry had been shown in patients chosen for sequencing. Genomic DNA provided the template from which TCR beta VDJ and CDR3 profiles were obtained. TCRdb reprocessed the reads via MiXCR and lists one record per CDR3 protein. The sample has about 160,000 distinct CDR3 sequences, roughly 48% seen once. This clonotype was observed at least ten times. Its cognate antigen is unknown. A much more abundant neighbour one base away suggests this may be a read error. Findings of the study overall: Between patients and controls, CD8+ Simpson's diversity did not vary significantly. About 29 sequences, all CD8+ CDR3, were shared between patients and controls.

V lost 5 bases and J 7 bases, leaving 14 bases between the germline ends. The CDR3 consists of 14 residues. Germline V gene data show CDR1 as KGHDR and CDR2 as SFDVKD. The receptor comes from a human donor with aplastic anemia. This chain uses TRBV24-1 with TRBJ2-1; D ambiguous. Material for sequencing was sorted CD4+, CD8+, or CD8+CD57+ T cells (not recorded which) from PBMCs. This CDR3 reads CATSGSPGQNEQFF. The CDR3 DNA is TGTGCCACCAGTGGTTCCCCTGGGCAGAATGAGCAGTTCTTC.